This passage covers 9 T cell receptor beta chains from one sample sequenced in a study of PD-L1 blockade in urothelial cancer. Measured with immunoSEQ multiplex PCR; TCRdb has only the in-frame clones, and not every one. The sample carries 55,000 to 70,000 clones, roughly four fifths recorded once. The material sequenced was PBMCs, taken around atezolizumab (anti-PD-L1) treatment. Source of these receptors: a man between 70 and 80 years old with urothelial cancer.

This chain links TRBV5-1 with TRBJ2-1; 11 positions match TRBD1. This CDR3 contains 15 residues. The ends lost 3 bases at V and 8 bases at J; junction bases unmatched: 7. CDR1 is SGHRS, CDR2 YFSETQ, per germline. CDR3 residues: CASSWTGGGSDEQFF. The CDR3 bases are TGCGCCAGCAGCTGGACAGGGGGCGGGTCGGATGAGCAGTTCTTC.

CDR3 DNA sequence: TGTGCCAGCAGCTTATTAAGCGGAGAGCAGTTCTTC. Its translation: CASSLLSGEQFF. The V gene is TRBV7-9, the J gene TRBJ2-1, with a possible D match to TRBD2 (5 bases). The CDR3 is 12 amino acids. Trimming took off 2 bases at V and 10 bases at J, with 9 bases between the two ends. Germline CDR1 is SEHNR and CDR2 is FQNEAQ (reference sequence).

The CDR3 is CASSVPGVNEKLFF. The CDR3 bases are TGTGCCAGCAGCGTTCCAGGGGTTAATGAAAAACTGTTTTTT. The rearrangement joins TRBV7-2 to TRBJ1-4; the D gene is possibly TRBD1 (6 bases). The CDR3 has 14 amino acids. Germline CDR1 and CDR2: SGHTA and FQGNSA. Trimming pared 5 bases from V and 4 bases from J, leaving 11 bases between.

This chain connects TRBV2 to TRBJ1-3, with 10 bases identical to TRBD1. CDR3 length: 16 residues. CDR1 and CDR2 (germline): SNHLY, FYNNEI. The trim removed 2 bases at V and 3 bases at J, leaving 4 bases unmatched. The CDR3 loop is CASSERDRGYGNTIYF. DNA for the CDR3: TGTGCCAGCAGTGAAAGGGACAGGGGTTATGGAAACACCATATATTTT.

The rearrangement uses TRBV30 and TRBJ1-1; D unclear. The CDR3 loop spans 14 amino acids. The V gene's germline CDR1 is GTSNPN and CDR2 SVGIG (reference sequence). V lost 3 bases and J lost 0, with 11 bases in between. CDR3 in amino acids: CAWRRGRLNTEAFF. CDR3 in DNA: TGTGCCTGGAGGAGAGGCAGATTGAACACTGAAGCTTTCTTT.

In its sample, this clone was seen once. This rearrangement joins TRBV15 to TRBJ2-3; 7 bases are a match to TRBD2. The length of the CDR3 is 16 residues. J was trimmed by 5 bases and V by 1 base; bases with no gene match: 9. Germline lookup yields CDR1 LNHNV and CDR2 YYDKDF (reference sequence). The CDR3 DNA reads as TGTGCCACCAGCAGAGGACAAGCGGGATCGGGAGATACGCAGTATTTT. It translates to CATSRGQAGSGDTQYF.

The CDR3 DNA is TGTGCCAGCAGTTACTTCGGGACAGCCTATGGCTACACCTTC. This codes for CASSYFGTAYGYTF. This chain links TRBV6-5 with TRBJ1-2; 7 positions match TRBD1. V was clipped by 1 base and J by 4 bases; unmatched bases: 3. This CDR3 is built from 14 residues. The germline V gene encodes CDR1 MNHEY and CDR2 SVGAGI.

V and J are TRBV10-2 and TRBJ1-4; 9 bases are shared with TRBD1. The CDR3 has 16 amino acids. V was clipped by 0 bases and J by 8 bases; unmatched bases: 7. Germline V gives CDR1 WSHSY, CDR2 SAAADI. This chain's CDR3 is CASSESLGTGYEKLFF. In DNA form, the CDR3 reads TGCGCCAGCAGTGAGTCATTAGGGACAGGGTACGAAAAACTGTTTTTT.

The CDR3 region is CASGREGASYNEQFF. In nucleotides, the CDR3 is TGCGCCAGCGGGCGGGAGGGGGCGTCCTACAATGAGCAGTTCTTC. The chain is built from TRBV5-1 and TRBJ2-1; 9 bases align to TRBD2. The CDR3 is made up of 15 amino acids. Germline CDR1 SGHRS, CDR2 YFSETQ. V was clipped by 7 bases and J by 1 base; unmatched bases: 6.